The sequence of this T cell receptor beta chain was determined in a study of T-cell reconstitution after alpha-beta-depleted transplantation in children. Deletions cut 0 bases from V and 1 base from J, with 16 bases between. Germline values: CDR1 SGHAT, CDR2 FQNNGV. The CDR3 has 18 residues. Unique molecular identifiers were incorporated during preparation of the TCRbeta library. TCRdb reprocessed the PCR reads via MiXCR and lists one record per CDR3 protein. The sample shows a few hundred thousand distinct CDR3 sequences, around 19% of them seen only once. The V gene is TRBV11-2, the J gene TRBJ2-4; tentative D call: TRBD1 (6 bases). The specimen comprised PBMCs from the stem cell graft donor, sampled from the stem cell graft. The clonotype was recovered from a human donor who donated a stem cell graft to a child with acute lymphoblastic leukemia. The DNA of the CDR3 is TGTGCCAGCAGCTTAGAGGGGGCCCCCGGCCCGGCCAAAAACATTCAGTACTTC. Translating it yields CASSLEGAPGPAKNIQYF.